The 26 T cell receptor beta chains below all came from one sample that was sequenced in a study of OX40 agonist ivuxolimab in advanced cancers. The data were produced by immunoSEQ multiplex PCR, yet TCRdb's version contains in-frame clones alone and is incomplete. This table has about 30,000 clones, about four fifths appearing once. This specimen was CD4+ or CD8+ T cells sorted from blood, taken in a trial of the OX40 agonist ivuxolimab. The receptors stem from an adult with an advanced solid tumor such as melanoma, head and neck, liver or kidney cancer.

The V gene is TRBV7-9, the J gene TRBJ2-3, with 8 bases identical to TRBD2. The V gene's germline CDR1 is SEHNR and CDR2 FQNEAQ (reference sequence). The CDR3 sequence is 16 residues long. V trimming: 1 base; J trimming: 0 bases; junction bases outside the gene matches: 3. In nucleotides, the CDR3 is TGTGCCAGCAGCTTAGTGGCTAGCGGGAGCACAGATACGCAGTATTTT. Translated, it gives CASSLVASGSTDTQYF.

The chain carries TRBV5-1 and TRBJ1-3; TRBD1 might be the D (6 bases). CDR1 is SGHRS, CDR2 YFSETQ, per germline. The V and J ends lost 0 bases and 0 bases respectively, with 7 bases between them. This CDR3 has 15 residues. The DNA for the CDR3 is TGCGCCAGCAGCTTGGAAGGGGGCTCTGGAAACACCATATATTTT. Protein: CASSLEGGSGNTIYF.

The chain couples TRBV5-1 to TRBJ2-1; unclear D gene. CDR1 and CDR2 from the germline V gene are SGHRS and YFSETQ. This CDR3 has 14 amino acids. Trimming removed 8 bases at V and 0 bases at J, with 12 bases between. For the CDR3, the DNA is TGCGCCAGTAACAGCCCCCCCTCCTACAATGAGCAGTTCTTC. It specifies CASNSPPSYNEQFF.

The V call is TRBV7-9, the J call TRBJ1-2, with D unclear. Germline V CDR1 and CDR2: SEHNR, FQNEAQ (reference sequence). The CDR3 has 12 residues. Trimming removed 7 bases at V and 9 bases at J, with 15 bases between. DNA of the CDR3: TGTGCCAGCACCCTCGCCTCTACACGCTACACCTTC. The encoded protein is CASTLASTRYTF.

This clone has more than one count but fewer than ten. This sequence joins TRBV6-5 and TRBJ2-5; perhaps D is TRBD1 or TRBD2 (6 bases each). CDR1 is MNHEY and CDR2 is SVGAGI in the germline V gene. The CDR3 length is 15 residues. V was pared by 7 bases and J by 5 bases, with 20 bases between. CDR3 sequence reads: CASTRGSGAGETQYF. The CDR3 coding sequence is TGTGCCAGCACCCGCGGTTCGGGGGCAGGGGAGACCCAGTACTTC.

The chain combines TRBV6-1 with TRBJ1-2; 7 bases map to TRBD1. The CDR3 covers 15 residues. Per the germline V gene, CDR1 is MNHNS and CDR2 is SASEGT. V lost 5 bases and J lost 8; bases outside the gene matches: 14. CDR3 DNA sequence: TGTGCCAGCAGTAACCGGAAGACAGGGAATGAAGGCTACACCTTC. This codes for CASSNRKTGNEGYTF.

This chain uses TRBV9 with TRBJ1-2; 7 positions agree with TRBD1. CDR1 is SGDLS and CDR2 is YYNGEE in the germline V gene. This CDR3 comprises 13 residues. V dropped 3 bases and J dropped 8; count of bases not matched to a gene: 7. The CDR3 nucleotides are TGTGCCAGCAGCGAATGGACAGGCTCCGGCTACACCTTC. This sequence encodes CASSEWTGSGYTF. The full variable domain, rest sourced from reference TRBV9 and TRBJ1-2, is DSGVTQTPKHLITATGQRVTLRCSPRSGDLSVYWYQQSLDQGLQFLIQYYNGEERAKGNILERFSAQQFPDLHSELNLSSLELGDSALYFCASSEWTGSGYTFGSGTRLTVV.

The chain has TRBV2 and TRBJ1-1; D possibly corresponds to TRBD1 (5 bases). This CDR3 is built from 13 residues. Germline assignment: CDR1 SNHLY and CDR2 FYNNEI. V was shortened by 8 bases and J by 1 base, with 11 bases between the two germline ends. The CDR3 DNA is TGTGCCAGCCAGCAGGGCCCGAACACTGAAGCTTTCTTT. The encoded protein is CASQQGPNTEAFF.

The chain links TRBV21-1 to TRBJ2-7; TRBD1, the table's D call, was not compared with the DNA. TRBV21-1 is a listed pseudogene. The CDR3 is 14 amino acids. CDR3 in DNA: TGTGCCAGCAACGGACAGGCTACTCACTACGAGCAGTACTTC. Protein product: CASNGQATHYEQYF.

The chain uses TRBV19 and TRBJ1-2, with 7 bases aligning to TRBD1. CDR1 is LNHDA, CDR2 SQIVND, per germline (reference sequence). V trimming: 7 bases; J trimming: 0 bases; junction bases outside the gene matches: 11. The CDR3 sequence is 16 residues long. The CDR3: CASTPEGASPNYGYTF. The DNA for the CDR3 is TGTGCCAGTACTCCGGAGGGGGCATCTCCTAACTATGGCTACACCTTC.

Only one count was recorded for this clone. V is TRBV10-3 and J is TRBJ2-5; possible D gene TRBD1, 6 bases. This CDR3 is built from 15 residues. The V end lost 3 bases, the J end lost 5 bases, and 16 bases lay between the germline ends. Germline CDR1 ENHRY, CDR2 SYGVKD. The CDR3 bases are TGTGCCATCAGTGATGGGGGCAGTCTAGGGGAGACCCAGTACTTC. Amino acid sequence: CAISDGGSLGETQYF.

This clone has just a few counts. V and J are TRBV18 and TRBJ1-1; 7 bases match TRBD1. The CDR3 covers 15 residues. The germline gives CDR1 KGHSH, CDR2 LQKENI. The V gene end was trimmed by 3 bases and the J gene end by 1 base; junction bases not matched to a gene: 5. The chain's CDR3 is CASSPVGQKNTEAFF. The CDR3 DNA follows: TGTGCCAGCTCACCCGTGGGACAGAAGAACACTGAAGCTTTCTTT.

The V and J genes are TRBV5-1 and TRBJ2-3, with 10 bases fitting TRBD1. The CDR3 runs to 16 residues. Trimming removed 3 bases from V and 2 bases from J; junction bases left unmatched: 6. Germline lookup yields CDR1 SGHRS and CDR2 YFSETQ. CDR3 bases: TGCGCCAGCAGCTCCGGACAGGGGGAAGCCACAGATACGCAGTATTTT. This gives the protein CASSSGQGEATDTQYF.

The genes are TRBV7-4 and TRBJ2-2; D perhaps matches TRBD1 (6 bases). V dropped 2 bases and J dropped 1 base, with 14 bases sitting between them. Germline CDR1 SGHVT, CDR2 SQSDAQ. The CDR3 length is 17 residues. The CDR3 coding sequence is TGTGCCAGCAGCTTATCCCCAACACAGGGGAACACCGGGGAGCTGTTTTTT. The encoded protein is CASSLSPTQGNTGELFF. Variable domain in full (rest from reference TRBV7-4 and TRBJ2-2): GAGVSQSPRYKVAKRGRDVALRCDSISGHVTLYWYRQTLGQGSEVLTYSQSDAQRDKSGRPSGRFSAERPERSVSTLKIQRTEQGDSAVYLCASSLSPTQGNTGELFFGEGSRLTVL.

The chain uses TRBV7-9 and TRBJ1-4, with TRBD1 matching over 8 bases. Trimming removed 5 bases from V and 6 bases from J; junction bases left unmatched: 5. Germline V CDR1 and CDR2: SEHNR, FQNEAQ (reference sequence). The CDR3 is 14 residues long. DNA for the CDR3: TGTGCCAGCAGCAGAGGGACAGGTGATGAAAAACTGTTTTTT. This gives the protein CASSRGTGDEKLFF.

The chain employs TRBV5-4 and TRBJ2-1, with 8 bases fitting TRBD2. Germline CDR1 is SGHNT and CDR2 is YYREEE (reference sequence). The CDR3 is made up of 17 amino acids. J gave up 4 bases and V 5 bases, and 14 bases lay outside the gene matches. The CDR3, as DNA: TGTGCCAGCAGTTCCCCAACCGGGCTAGCGGGTTACAATGAGCAGTTCTTC. Encoded protein: CASSSPTGLAGYNEQFF.

This chain uses TRBV6-1 with TRBJ2-1, with D possibly matching TRBD1 (6 bases). The V end lost 10 bases, the J end lost 1 base, and 11 bases lay between the germline ends. Germline assignment: CDR1 MNHNS and CDR2 SASEGT. CDR3 length: 13 amino acids. The CDR3 spells CAIRQGSYNEQFF. The CDR3 coding sequence is TGTGCCATCCGCCAGGGGTCCTACAATGAGCAGTTCTTC.

J is TRBJ2-5 and V is TRBV5-6; D perhaps matches TRBD2 (5 bases). CDR1 is SGHDT, CDR2 YYEEEE, per germline. Trimming left V 0 bases short and J 6 bases short, with 18 bases between. This CDR3 region has 16 residues. The CDR3 region is CASSLGVGLARKTQYF. The CDR3 nucleotides are TGTGCCAGCAGCTTGGGGGTTGGGCTAGCTAGGAAGACCCAGTACTTC.

The genes are TRBV5-6 and TRBJ2-7, with TRBD1 matching over 7 bases. From germline, CDR1 is SGHDT and CDR2 YYEEEE. V lost 5 bases and J lost 2; bases outside the gene matches: 7. This CDR3 is built from 14 residues. Written as DNA, the CDR3 is TGTGCCAGCAGGACAGGGATGGGCGCCTACGAGCAGTACTTC. Translation gives CASRTGMGAYEQYF.

The chain recombines TRBV23-1 with TRBJ1-2; TRBD1 matches at 7 bases. TRBV23-1 is designated an ORF whose function remains uncertain. This CDR3 is 16 amino acids long. The V and J ends lost 0 bases and 2 bases, in that order; junction bases with no gene match: 6. CDR3 residues: CASSQSPGQSNYGYTF. Written as DNA, the CDR3 is TGCGCCAGCAGTCAATCCCCGGGACAGTCGAACTATGGCTACACCTTC.

The chain recombines TRBV5-4 with TRBJ1-3; D is ambiguous. Germline CDR1 SGHNT, CDR2 YYREEE (reference sequence). V shed 4 bases and J shed 4 bases, with 15 bases lying between them. The length of the CDR3 is 15 residues. The CDR3 sequence: CASSPDRGLGNTIYF. In DNA, the CDR3 is TGTGCCAGCAGCCCGGACCGGGGTTTGGGAAACACCATATATTTT.

This chain uses TRBV6-1 with TRBJ2-7, with a weak D call TRBD2 (5 bases). Germline CDR1 is MNHNS and CDR2 is SASEGT. Trimming removed 6 bases from V and 4 bases from J, with 16 bases in between. The CDR3 extends over 14 amino acids. In nucleotides, the CDR3 is TGTGCCAGCAGCAAACCCGGGATCCCGTACGAGCAGTACTTC. The encoded protein is CASSKPGIPYEQYF.

The CDR3 sequence is CASSPRQNTGELFF. The CDR3 region has the DNA TGTGCCAGCTCACCTCGACAGAACACCGGGGAGCTGTTTTTT. V gene TRBV18 combines with J gene TRBJ2-2; D not certain. The CDR3 sequence is 14 residues long. Germline CDR1 reads KGHSH; CDR2 reads LQKENI. Trimming removed 3 bases at V and 1 base at J, with 6 bases between.

The V gene is TRBV2, the J gene TRBJ1-4, with a tentative D call TRBD1 (6 bases). Trimming took 6 bases from V and 5 from J, leaving 16 bases between them. The CDR3 has 15 residues. The germline CDR1 and CDR2 sequences are SNHLY and FYNNEI. The DNA for the CDR3 is TGTGCCAGCAGCTCCGAGGGGGGGGAAAATGAAAAACTGTTTTTT. Translation: CASSSEGGENEKLFF.

V and J are TRBV7-2 and TRBJ2-1; the D is unclear. The CDR3 totals 12 residues. Germline lookup yields CDR1 SGHTA and CDR2 FQGNSA. The V end lost 5 bases, the J end lost 9 bases, and 11 bases lay between the germline ends. Here the CDR3 reads CASSPSGVEQFF. As DNA, the CDR3 is TGTGCCAGCAGCCCTAGTGGTGTTGAGCAGTTCTTC.

This rearrangement joins TRBV14 to TRBJ2-5; TRBD1 or TRBD2 may be the D gene (5 bases each). The germline V gene has CDR1 SGHDN and CDR2 FVKESK. V was trimmed by 2 bases and J by 4 bases, leaving 20 bases between them. The CDR3 runs 17 residues. The CDR3 is CASSQYNYSRDRETQYF. The CDR3 nucleotides are TGTGCCAGCAGCCAATATAATTACTCCCGGGACCGAGAGACCCAGTACTTC.